The 9 T cell receptor beta chains below all came from one sample that was sequenced in a study of cytomegalovirus exposure and HLA in healthy donors. PCR amplification relied on 60 Vbeta primers (plus 13 Jbeta primers). Method: immunoSEQ multiplex PCR; TCRdb's copy keeps in-frame clones and lacks some. The sample consists of hundreds of thousands of clones, approximately 84% of them appearing once. The sample consisted of PBMCs. Every receptor here comes from a woman aged 40 to 50 in good health and CMV-seronegative.

This chain links TRBV28 with TRBJ1-2; weak D call: TRBD1 (6 bases). Looked up from germline, CDR1 is MDHEN and CDR2 is SYDVKM. The CDR3 consists of 14 residues. V was clipped by 7 bases and J by 9 bases, with 21 bases between them. CDR3 nucleotide sequence: TGTGCCAGCACCAAGACAGGCCCTTTGAAGAGCTACACCTTC. It codes for CASTKTGPLKSYTF.

J is TRBJ1-3 and V is TRBV7-9, with TRBD1 as a possible D gene (5 bases). Per germline, CDR1 SEHNR and CDR2 FQNEAQ (reference sequence). CDR3 size: 14 residues. The germline V and J ends were trimmed by 4 bases and 2 bases, with 9 bases remaining between them. The CDR3 bases are TGTGCCAGCAGCTCTTCAGGGCCTGGAAACACCATATATTTT. Encoded protein: CASSSSGPGNTIYF.

The chain has TRBV11-2 and TRBJ2-7; possibly TRBD1 for D (5 bases). The germline V gene encodes CDR1 SGHAT and CDR2 FQNNGV. Trimming left V 1 base short and J 0 bases short, with 7 bases between. CDR3 length equals 14 residues. The CDR3 sequence: CASSLGGGSYEQYF. CDR3 DNA: TGTGCCAGCAGCTTAGGGGGCGGCTCCTACGAGCAGTACTTC.

CDR3 in amino acids: CASSEQGYGELFF. CDR3 nucleotide sequence: TGCGCCAGCAGCGAACAGGGTTACGGGGAGCTGTTTTTT. V gene TRBV5-1 combines with J gene TRBJ2-2; tentative D call: TRBD1 (6 bases). Germline V gene lookup returns CDR1 SGHRS and CDR2 YFSETQ. V gave up 4 bases and J gave up 7 bases, with 11 bases separating them. This CDR3 comprises 13 residues.

This sequence joins TRBV4-1 and TRBJ1-1, with 7 bases lining up with TRBD1. Trimming removed 2 bases from V and 3 bases from J; junction bases left unmatched: 0. Germline CDR1 is MGHRA and CDR2 is YSYEKL. This CDR3 has 13 residues. The CDR3 sequence is CASSQTGDTEAFF. Here the CDR3 DNA reads TGCGCCAGCAGCCAAACAGGGGACACTGAAGCTTTCTTT.

The gene calls are TRBV7-6 and TRBJ2-2; the match to TRBD2 covers 7 bases. The CDR3 loop spans 18 amino acids. Germline assignment: CDR1 SGHVS and CDR2 FNYEAQ. V was pared by 5 bases and J by 5 bases, with 17 bases of the junction left unmatched. CDR3 residues: CASSIGLLAGERTGELFF. DNA for the CDR3: TGTGCCAGCAGCATCGGACTACTGGCGGGGGAGAGGACCGGGGAGCTGTTTTTT.

This clone appeared once. In nucleotides, the CDR3 is TGTGCCAGTAAGACAGGGGCGAACACTGAAGCTTTCTTT. Amino acids: CASKTGANTEAFF. V usage is TRBV19 and J usage is TRBJ1-1; 8 nucleotides agree with TRBD1. The germline gives CDR1 LNHDA, CDR2 SQIVND (reference sequence). The V segment lost 7 bases and the J segment 1 base; nucleotides outside the gene matches: 2. The CDR3 covers 13 residues.

The rearrangement uses TRBV19 and TRBJ2-2; D uncertain. The CDR3 has 16 residues. Between the trimmed V and J ends, which lost 5 bases and 0 bases, there was a span of 13 bases. Per germline, CDR1 LNHDA and CDR2 SQIVND (reference sequence). CDR3 sequence: CASSPPLAANTGELFF. The CDR3 coding sequence is TGTGCCAGTAGTCCCCCCCTGGCGGCGAACACCGGGGAGCTGTTTTTT.

CDR3 coding DNA: TGCGCCAGCAGCCTTGGACGGGACAGTGCTGAAAAACTGTTTTTT. This codes for CASSLGRDSAEKLFF. The chain combines TRBV4-1 with TRBJ1-4; 7 bases map to TRBD1. The CDR3 contains 15 residues. Germline-derived CDR1 and CDR2 are MGHRA and YSYEKL. V lost 4 bases, J lost 7 bases, and 9 bases stayed unmatched.